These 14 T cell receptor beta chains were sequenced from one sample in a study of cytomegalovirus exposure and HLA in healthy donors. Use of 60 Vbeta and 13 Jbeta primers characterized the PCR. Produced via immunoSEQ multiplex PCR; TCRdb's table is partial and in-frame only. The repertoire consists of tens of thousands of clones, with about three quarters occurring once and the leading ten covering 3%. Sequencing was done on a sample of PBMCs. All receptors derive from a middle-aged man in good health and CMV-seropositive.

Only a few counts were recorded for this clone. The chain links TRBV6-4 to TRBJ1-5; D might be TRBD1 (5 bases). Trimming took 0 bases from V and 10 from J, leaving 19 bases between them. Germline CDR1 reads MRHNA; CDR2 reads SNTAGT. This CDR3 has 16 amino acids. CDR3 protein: CASSDSGGAGPAPQHF. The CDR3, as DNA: TGTGCCAGCAGTGACTCGGGTGGGGCAGGGCCGGCACCCCAGCATTTT.

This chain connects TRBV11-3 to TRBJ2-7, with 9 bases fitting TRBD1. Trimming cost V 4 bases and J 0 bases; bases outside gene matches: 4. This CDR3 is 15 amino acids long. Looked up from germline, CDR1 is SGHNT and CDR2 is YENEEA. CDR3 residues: CASSWGTGSSYEQYF. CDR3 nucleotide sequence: TGTGCCAGCAGCTGGGGGACAGGGAGCTCCTACGAGCAGTACTTC.

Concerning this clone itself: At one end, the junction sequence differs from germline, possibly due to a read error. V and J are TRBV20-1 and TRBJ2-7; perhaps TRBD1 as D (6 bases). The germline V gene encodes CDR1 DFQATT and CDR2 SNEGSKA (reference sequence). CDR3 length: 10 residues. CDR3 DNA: TGCAGTGCTGGAGAGCAAGGGGGTCCCTTC. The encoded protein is CSAGEQGGPF.

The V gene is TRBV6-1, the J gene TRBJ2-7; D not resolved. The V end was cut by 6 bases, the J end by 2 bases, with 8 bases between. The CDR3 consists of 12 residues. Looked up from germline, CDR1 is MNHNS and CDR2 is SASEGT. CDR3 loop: CASRGSTYEQYF. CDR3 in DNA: TGTGCCAGCAGGGGCTCTACCTACGAGCAGTACTTC.

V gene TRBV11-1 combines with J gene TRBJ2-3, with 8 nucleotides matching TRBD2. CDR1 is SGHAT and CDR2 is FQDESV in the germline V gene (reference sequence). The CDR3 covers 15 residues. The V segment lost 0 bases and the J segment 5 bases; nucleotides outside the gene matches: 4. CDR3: CASSLAGSGKDTQYF. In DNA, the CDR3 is TGTGCCAGCAGCTTAGCCGGTAGCGGGAAAGATACGCAGTATTTT.

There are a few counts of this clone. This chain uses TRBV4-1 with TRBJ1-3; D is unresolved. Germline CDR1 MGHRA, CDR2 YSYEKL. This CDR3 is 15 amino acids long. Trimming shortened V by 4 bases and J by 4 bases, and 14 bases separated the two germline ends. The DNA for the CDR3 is TGCGCCAGCAGCCCCGCGGGGAGCGGGGGAAACACCATATATTTT. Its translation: CASSPAGSGGNTIYF.

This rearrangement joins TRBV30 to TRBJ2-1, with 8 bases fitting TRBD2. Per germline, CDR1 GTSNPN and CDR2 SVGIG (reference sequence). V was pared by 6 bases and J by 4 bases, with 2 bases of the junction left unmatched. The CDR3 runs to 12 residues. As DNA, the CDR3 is TGTGCCTGCGGGAGGGAGTACAATGAGCAGTTCTTC. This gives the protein CACGREYNEQFF.

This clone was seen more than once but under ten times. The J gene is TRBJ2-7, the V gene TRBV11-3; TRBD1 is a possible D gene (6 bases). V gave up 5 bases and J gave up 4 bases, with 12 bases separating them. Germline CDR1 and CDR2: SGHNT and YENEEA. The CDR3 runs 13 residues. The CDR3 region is CASSGRTDYEQYF. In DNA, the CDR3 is TGTGCCAGCAGCGGAAGGACAGATTACGAGCAGTACTTC.

The chain's CDR3 is CASSYEEVAGYEQYF. The CDR3 nucleotides are TGTGCCAGCAGCTATGAAGAGGTAGCGGGGTACGAGCAGTACTTC. This rearrangement joins TRBV11-3 to TRBJ2-7, with 8 bases identical to TRBD2. Germline loops: CDR1 SGHNT, CDR2 YENEEA. V trimming: 4 bases; J trimming: 4 bases; junction bases outside the gene matches: 9. The CDR3 runs to 15 residues.

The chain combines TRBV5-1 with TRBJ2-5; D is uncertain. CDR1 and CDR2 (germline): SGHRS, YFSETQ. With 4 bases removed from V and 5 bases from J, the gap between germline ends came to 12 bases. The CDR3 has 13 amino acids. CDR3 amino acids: CASSLSGDETQYF. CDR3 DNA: TGCGCCAGCAGCCTTTCCGGAGACGAGACCCAGTACTTC. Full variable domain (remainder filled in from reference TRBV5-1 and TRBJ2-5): KAGVTQTPRYLIKTRGQQVTLSCSPISGHRSVSWYQQTPGQGLQFLFEYFSETQRNKGNFPGRFSGRQFSNSRSEMNVSTLELGDSALYLCASSLSGDETQYFGPGTRLLVL.

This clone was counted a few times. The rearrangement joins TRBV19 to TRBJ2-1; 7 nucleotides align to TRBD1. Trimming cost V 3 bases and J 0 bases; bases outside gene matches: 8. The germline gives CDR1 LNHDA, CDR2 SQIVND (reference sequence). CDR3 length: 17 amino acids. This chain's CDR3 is CASSMGPGQSSYNEQFF. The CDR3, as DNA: TGTGCCAGTAGTATGGGACCGGGACAGAGCTCCTACAATGAGCAGTTCTTC.

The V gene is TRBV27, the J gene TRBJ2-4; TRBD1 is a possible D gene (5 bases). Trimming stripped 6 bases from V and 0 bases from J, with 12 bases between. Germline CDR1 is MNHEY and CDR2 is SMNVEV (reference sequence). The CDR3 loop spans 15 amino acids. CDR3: CASSSGILAKNIQYF. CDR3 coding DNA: TGTGCCAGCAGCTCAGGGATCCTAGCCAAAAACATTCAGTACTTC.

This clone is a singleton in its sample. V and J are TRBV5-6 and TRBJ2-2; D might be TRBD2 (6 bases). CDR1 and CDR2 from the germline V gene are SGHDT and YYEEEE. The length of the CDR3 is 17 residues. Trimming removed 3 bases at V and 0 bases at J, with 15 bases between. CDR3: CASSSSPGRPNTGELFF. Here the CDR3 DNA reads TGTGCCAGCAGCTCATCCCCCGGGAGACCGAACACCGGGGAGCTGTTTTTT. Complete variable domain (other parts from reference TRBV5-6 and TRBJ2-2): DAGVTQSPTHLIKTRGQQVTLRCSPKSGHDTVSWYQQALGQGPQFIFQYYEEEERQRGNFPDRFSGHQFPNYSSELNVNALLLGDSALYLCASSSSPGRPNTGELFFGEGSRLTVL.

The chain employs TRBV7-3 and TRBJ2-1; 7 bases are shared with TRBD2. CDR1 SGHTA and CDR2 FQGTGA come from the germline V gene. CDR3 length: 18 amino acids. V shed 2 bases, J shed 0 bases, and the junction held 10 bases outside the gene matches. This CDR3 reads CASSLFGLAEFSYNEQFF. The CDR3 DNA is TGTGCCAGCAGCTTATTCGGGCTAGCGGAATTCTCCTACAATGAGCAGTTCTTC.